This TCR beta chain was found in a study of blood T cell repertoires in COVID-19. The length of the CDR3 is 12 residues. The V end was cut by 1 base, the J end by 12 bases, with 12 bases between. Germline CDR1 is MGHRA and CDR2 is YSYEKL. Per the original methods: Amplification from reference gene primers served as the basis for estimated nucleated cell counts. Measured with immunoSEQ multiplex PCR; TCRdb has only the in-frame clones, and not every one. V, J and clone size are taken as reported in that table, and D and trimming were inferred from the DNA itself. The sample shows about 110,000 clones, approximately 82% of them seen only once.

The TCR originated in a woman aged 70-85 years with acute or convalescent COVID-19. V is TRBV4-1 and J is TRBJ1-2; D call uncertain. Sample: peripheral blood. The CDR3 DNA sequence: TGCGCCAGCAGCCAAGTTGGTCGGGTCCACACCTTC. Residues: CASSQVGRVHTF.